The rows below give T cell receptor beta chains drawn from one sample of a study of control samples from healthy donors and cancer patients. TCRdb's copy holds only in-frame clones and misses some; the assay was immunoSEQ multiplex PCR. The sample contains around 75,000 clones, roughly 92% of which appear only once. Sample: blood. Receptor source: an older woman in good health. CDR3s include the opening cysteine and the closing phenylalanine or tryptophan. A D gene is named only where the DNA matches it firmly. Size tells how often a clone was seen (once, few, many) or the class of an expanded clone, and some rows leave it out.

d_call	clone_size	v_call	j_call	cdr3_aa	cdr3_nt
NA	NA	TRBV27	TRBJ2-7	CASSERGHLYEQYF	TGTGCCAGCAGTGAACGGGGACACCTCTACGAGCAGTACTTC
NA	NA	TRBV16	TRBJ2-1	CASSQLRGSYNEQFF	TGTGCCAGCAGCCAATTAAGGGGCTCCTACAATGAGCAGTTCTTC
TRBD1	NA	TRBV10-3	TRBJ2-2	CASQGAKNTGELFF	TGTGCCTCTCAGGGGGCAAAGAACACCGGGGAGCTGTTTTTT
NA	NA	TRBV6-2/TRBV6-3	TRBJ2-2	CASSPLTGELFF	TGTGCCAGCAGTCCCCTCACCGGGGAGCTGTTTTTT
NA	NA	TRBV28	TRBJ2-7	CASSLFEEQYF	TGTGCCAGCAGTTTATTCGAGGAGCAGTACTTC
NA	NA	TRBV28	TRBJ1-6	CASSLSPRTYNSPLHF	TGTGCCAGCAGTTTATCTCCCAGGACTTATAATTCACCCCTCCACTTT
NA	NA	TRBV6-5	TRBJ1-2	CASSYLGANYGYTF	TGTGCCAGCAGTTATCTAGGGGCTAACTATGGCTACACCTTC
NA	NA	TRBV6-6	TRBJ2-5	CASCDPQETQYF	TGTGCCAGCTGTGACCCACAAGAGACCCAGTACTTC
NA	few	TRBV30	TRBJ1-5	CAWSAVGTSGISIHF	TGTGCCTGGAGTGCGGTCGGGACGTCGGGAATCAGTATACATTTT
NA	NA	TRBV4-2	TRBJ1-2	CASSQAGTANYGYTF	TGTGCCAGCAGCCAAGCGGGGACGGCTAACTATGGCTACACCTTC
TRBD1	NA	TRBV19	TRBJ1-5	CASSKDRVSNQPQHF	TGTGCCAGTAGTAAGGACAGGGTTAGCAATCAGCCCCAGCATTTT
TRBD1	NA	TRBV5-1	TRBJ2-5	CASSTQGGETQYF	TGCGCCAGCAGCACACAGGGGGGAGAGACCCAGTACTTC
NA	NA	TRBV5-1	TRBJ2-3	CASSLREWDTQYF	TGCGCCAGCAGCTTGCGGGAGTGGGATACGCAGTATTTT
NA	NA	TRBV7-8	TRBJ2-1	CASSIRVTANNEQFF	TGTGCCAGCAGCATACGGGTGACAGCGAACAATGAGCAGTTCTTC
TRBD1	NA	TRBV9	TRBJ1-2	CASSVFQGATPGGYTF	TGTGCCAGCAGCGTATTTCAGGGGGCTACCCCTGGTGGCTACACCTTC
NA	NA	TRBV7-2	TRBJ2-3	CASSASLTSTDTQYF	TGTGCCAGCAGCGCTAGCCTTACTAGCACAGATACGCAGTATTTT
TRBD2	NA	TRBV7-2	TRBJ2-7	CASSLAGTSREQYF	TGTGCCAGCAGCTTAGCCGGGACTAGTCGCGAGCAGTACTTC
TRBD1	NA	TRBV3-1/TRBV3-2	TRBJ2-1	CASSQITGQGIRDEQFF	TGTGCCAGCAGCCAAATCACAGGACAGGGGATTCGGGATGAGCAGTTCTTC
NA	once	TRBV30	TRBJ2-1	CAWNPDSYNEQFF	TGTGCCTGGAATCCCGACTCCTACAATGAGCAGTTCTTC
TRBD1	NA	TRBV28	TRBJ1-4	CASRGQGKRIGEKLFF	TGTGCCAGCAGGGGACAGGGGAAGAGAATAGGTGAAAAACTGTTTTTT
TRBD1	NA	TRBV30	TRBJ2-2	CAWSVGTGQLPGELFF	TGTGCCTGGAGTGTAGGTACGGGACAGTTACCCGGGGAGCTGTTTTTT
NA	NA	TRBV28	TRBJ1-4	CASSLSGLGEGGEKLFF	TGTGCCAGCAGTTTATCAGGGTTAGGTGAGGGTGGTGAAAAACTGTTTTTT
NA	NA	TRBV27	TRBJ1-2	CASSPGTGYTF	TGTGCCAGCAGTCCCGGGACGGGCTACACCTTC
TRBD2	NA	TRBV11-2	TRBJ2-5	CASSPQAGTSQETQYF	TGTGCCAGCAGCCCCCAGGCCGGGACTAGCCAAGAGACCCAGTACTTC
NA	once	TRBV27	TRBJ2-5	CASRYRARETQYF	TGTGCCAGCAGGTATCGGGCCCGGGAGACCCAGTACTTC
NA	NA	TRBV29-1	TRBJ1-2	CSARTENYGYTF	TGCAGCGCTCGGACGGAGAACTATGGCTACACCTTC
NA	NA	TRBV5-1	TRBJ2-3	CASSFYSSTDTQYF	TGCGCCAGCAGCTTTTACTCTAGCACAGATACGCAGTATTTT
TRBD1	NA	TRBV5-1	TRBJ1-4	CASSPGQGEKLFF	TGCGCCAGCAGCCCAGGACAGGGTGAAAAACTGTTTTTT
NA	NA	TRBV10-3	TRBJ1-1	CAISEGVGEAFF	TGTGCCATCAGTGAAGGGGTAGGTGAAGCTTTCTTT
TRBD1	NA	TRBV2	TRBJ1-5	CASRRGGGGQPQHF	TGTGCCAGCCGCAGGGGGGGCGGTGGGCAGCCCCAGCATTTT
NA	few	TRBV19	TRBJ1-6	CASSSTLGTYNSPLHF	TGTGCCAGTAGTTCGACCCTGGGAACCTATAATTCACCCCTCCACTTT
NA	NA	TRBV6-5	TRBJ2-7	CASRGSSYEQYF	TGTGCCAGCAGGGGTAGCTCCTACGAGCAGTACTTC
NA	NA	TRBV10-3	TRBJ1-4	CAIGRFGLATNEKLFF	TGTGCCATCGGAAGATTTGGGTTGGCGACTAATGAAAAACTGTTTTTT
NA	NA	TRBV6-1	TRBJ1-1	CASSETRLGTEAFF	TGTGCCAGCAGTGAGACGAGGTTGGGAACTGAAGCTTTCTTT
NA	NA	TRBV3-1/TRBV3-2	TRBJ2-7	CASSQETSTYEQYF	TGTGCCAGCAGCCAAGAGACCAGTACCTACGAGCAGTACTTC
TRBD1	NA	TRBV9	TRBJ2-3	CASSPNRGARTDTQYF	TGTGCCAGCAGCCCGAACAGGGGAGCCCGGACAGATACGCAGTATTTT
NA	NA	TRBV5-3	TRBJ1-5	CARSLAWANQPQHF	TGTGCCAGAAGCTTGGCCTGGGCAAATCAGCCCCAGCATTTT
TRBD2	once	TRBV28	TRBJ2-5	CASTGTIQETQYF	TGTGCCAGTACCGGGACTATCCAAGAGACCCAGTACTTC
NA	NA	TRBV6-5	TRBJ2-3	CASSYPRDTDTQYF	TGTGCCAGCAGTTACCCCCGTGACACAGATACGCAGTATTTT
TRBD1	NA	TRBV30	TRBJ1-1	CAWSVQGDTEAFF	TGTGCCTGGAGTGTACAGGGGGACACTGAAGCTTTCTTT
TRBD1	once	TRBV18	TRBJ1-4	CASSPGDRGGEKLFF	TGTGCCAGCTCACCGGGCGACAGGGGTGGAGAAAAACTGTTTTTT
NA	once	TRBV19	TRBJ2-6	CASSNRLSGANVLTF	TGTGCCAGTAGTAATCGCCTCTCGGGGGCCAACGTCCTGACTTTC
NA	NA	TRBV9	TRBJ2-2	CASSVRADWTGELFF	TGTGCCAGCAGCGTAAGAGCGGACTGGACCGGGGAGCTGTTTTTT
NA	NA	TRBV2	TRBJ2-7	CASSELVFNEQYF	TGTGCCAGCAGTGAATTGGTGTTCAACGAGCAGTACTTC